Listed here is a single TCR beta chain. What it binds is unknown. The data were obtained in a study of shared clonotypes between healthy human individuals. The study's findings and limits: Roughly 5% of naive CD4 clonotypes were common to four donors. Unshared clonotypes carried lower generation probabilities than those common to all four donors.

The CDR3 consists of 16 residues. J was trimmed by 0 bases and V by 5 bases; bases with no gene match: 10. CDR1 and CDR2 (germline): MNHEY, SMNVEV (reference sequence). TCRdb's copy holds only in-frame clones and misses some; the assay was immunoSEQ multiplex PCR. The sample carries millions of clones, around 95% recorded once. The sequence was collected from a man aged 18-30 years in good health. The genes are TRBV27 and TRBJ2-7; 7 bases map to TRBD2. The specimen was naive CD4+ T cells sorted from blood. Stated subset: CD45RA+ positively selected. The CDR3 is CASSRGEGRSSYEQYF. The CDR3 region has the DNA TGTGCCAGCAGTCGCGGGGAGGGAAGGTCCTCCTACGAGCAGTACTTC.